This passage covers 19 T cell receptor beta chains from one sample sequenced in a study of Graves' ophthalmopathy and Graves' hyperthyroidism. Researchers took RNA transcripts and amplified TCR beta CDR3 regions from them. The workflow started with a first-round RT-PCR run with HTBI primers and then moved on to a second-round multiplex PCR. Each CDR3 protein gets one entry after TCRdb re-called the multiplex PCR reads with MiXCR. The data contain some 370,000 distinct CDR3 sequences, approximately 18% of them singletons. The sequencing input was peripheral blood. All receptors derive from an adult woman with stable Graves' hyperthyroidism.

This clonotype has a handful of counts. The V call is TRBV11-3, the J call TRBJ2-4; D may be TRBD1 or TRBD2 (6 bases each). Germline V gene sequence: CDR1 SGHNT, CDR2 YENEEA. V was pared by 6 bases and J by 1 base, with 19 bases between. The CDR3 is 17 residues long. The CDR3 sequence: CASSSGTPGEAKNIQYF. CDR3 in DNA: TGTGCCAGCAGTTCCGGGACACCGGGGGAGGCCAAAAACATTCAGTACTTC.

There are many counts of this clonotype. V and J are TRBV20-1 and TRBJ2-5; D remains unclear. Germline V gene sequence: CDR1 DFQATT, CDR2 SNEGSKA (reference sequence). V was pared by 0 bases and J by 1 base, with 9 bases between. The CDR3 covers 14 residues. The CDR3 here is CSARESTLQETQYF. The DNA for the CDR3 is TGCAGTGCTAGAGAGAGTACCCTCCAAGAGACCCAGTACTTC.

This clonotype was recorded many times. The V call is TRBV10-3, the J call TRBJ1-2, with D perhaps matching TRBD1 (5 bases). CDR1 is ENHRY, CDR2 SYGVKD, per germline. This CDR3 region has 16 residues. V was pared by 6 bases and J by 4 bases, with 21 bases between. The CDR3 region is CAISRPGPKGGYGYTF. The CDR3 region has the DNA TGTGCCATCAGCCGACCGGGACCCAAAGGAGGCTATGGCTACACCTTC.

At least ten counts were recorded for this clonotype. This sequence joins TRBV28 and TRBJ1-2; 8 positions match TRBD1. Germline V gene sequence: CDR1 MDHEN, CDR2 SYDVKM. This CDR3 comprises 12 residues. V lost 6 bases and J lost 9; bases outside the gene matches: 6. CDR3 sequence reads: CASRGGQGRYTF. CDR3 sequence (DNA): TGTGCCAGCAGGGGCGGACAGGGACGCTACACCTTC.

The J gene is TRBJ2-5, the V gene TRBV20-1; possibly TRBD1 for D (5 bases). CDR3 length equals 13 residues. V was shortened by 5 bases and J by 3 bases, with 13 bases between the two germline ends. CDR1 is DFQATT and CDR2 is SNEGSKA in the germline V gene (reference sequence). DNA of the CDR3: TGCAGTGCTCTGACACAGGAAGAAGAGACCCAGTACTTC. It codes for CSALTQEEETQYF.

This clonotype was found many times. V gene TRBV28 combines with J gene TRBJ2-7; TRBD2 might be the D (5 bases). Trimming removed 4 bases at V and 6 bases at J, with 13 bases between. Germline CDR1 reads MDHEN; CDR2 reads SYDVKM. CDR3 length: 13 amino acids. The CDR3 protein is CASSSHGEREQYF. Here the CDR3 DNA reads TGTGCCAGCAGTTCACATGGGGAGCGCGAGCAGTACTTC.

This clonotype appeared many times. The gene calls are TRBV9 and TRBJ2-7; D possibly corresponds to TRBD2 (6 bases). Germline CDR1 reads SGDLS; CDR2 reads YYNGEE. Trimming removed 4 bases at V and 3 bases at J, with 14 bases between. CDR3 size: 14 residues. CDR3 in DNA: TGTGCCAGCAGCCCGCGACTAGGTGACTACGAGCAGTACTTC. Protein product: CASSPRLGDYEQYF.

This clonotype was seen many times. CDR3 sequence reads: CASRSPLAWEYF. The CDR3 DNA follows: TGTGCCAGCAGAAGCCCATTGGCTTGGGAGTACTTC. The chain joins TRBV6-2 or TRBV6-3 to TRBJ2-7, with D unresolved. The germline V and J ends were trimmed by 6 bases and 11 bases, with 17 bases remaining between them. Germline V gene lookup returns CDR1 MNHEY and CDR2 SVGEGT. The CDR3 is 12 amino acids.

The rearrangement uses TRBV15 and TRBJ1-1; no reliable D call. Trimming pared 0 bases from V and 5 bases from J, leaving 16 bases between. Germline CDR1 reads LNHNV; CDR2 reads YYDKDF (reference sequence). This CDR3 spans 16 amino acids. CDR3 nucleotide sequence: TGTGCCACCAGCAGAGATCGCCCGAGAAGTGGGACTGAAGCTTTCTTT. Translating gives CATSRDRPRSGTEAFF.

This clonotype was recorded many times. The chain couples TRBV6-6 to TRBJ1-1; D is unclear. Per the germline V gene, CDR1 is MNHNY and CDR2 is SVGAGI (reference sequence). This CDR3 contains 17 residues. The germline V and J ends were trimmed by 6 bases and 2 bases, with 22 bases remaining between them. In nucleotides, the CDR3 is TGTGCCAGCAGCACGTCTCTGGGTTGGCGGTATAACACTGAAGCTTTCTTT. It is translated as CASSTSLGWRYNTEAFF.

This clonotype has at least ten counts. The CDR3 loop is CAWAGTGKETQYF. CDR3 DNA sequence: TGTGCCTGGGCCGGGACAGGGAAAGAGACCCAGTACTTC. The gene calls are TRBV30 and TRBJ2-5; 9 bases align to TRBD1. The CDR3 spans 13 residues. V dropped 5 bases and J dropped 3; count of bases not matched to a gene: 4. CDR1 and CDR2 from the germline V gene are GTSNPN and SVGIG (reference sequence).

This clonotype was found many times. J is TRBJ1-1 and V is TRBV20-1, with D perhaps TRBD1 (5 bases). The CDR3 spans 13 residues. Deletions cut 1 base from V and 2 bases from J, with 8 bases between. Germline lookup yields CDR1 DFQATT and CDR2 SNEGSKA (reference sequence). CDR3 amino acids: CSARAGTNTEAFF. In DNA form, the CDR3 reads TGCAGTGCTAGAGCAGGGACTAACACTGAAGCTTTCTTT.

This clonotype has a count of ten or more. The CDR3 nucleotides read TGCAGCGCCGGTAGTTACTATGGCTACACCTTC. Its protein is CSAGSYYGYTF. This sequence joins TRBV29-1 and TRBJ1-2; no clear D. This CDR3 is 11 amino acids long. Trimming stripped 7 bases from V and 3 bases from J, with 9 bases between. Looked up from germline, CDR1 is SQVTM and CDR2 is ANQGSEA. Together with reference TRBV29-1 and TRBJ1-2, the CDR3 gives the full variable domain: SAVISQKPSRDICQRGTSLTIQCQVDSQVTMMFWYRQQPGQSLTLIATANQGSEATYESGFVIDKFPISRPNLTFSTLTVSNMSPEDSSIYLCSAGSYYGYTFGSGTRLTVV.

This clonotype was picked up many times. The chain links TRBV12-3 or TRBV12-4 to TRBJ2-2; 8 bases map to TRBD2. V dropped 9 bases and J dropped 8; count of bases not matched to a gene: 8. The CDR3 is 13 amino acids. The CDR3 spells CASHSGSGGELFF. CDR3 in DNA: TGTGCCAGTCACAGCGGGAGTGGAGGGGAGCTGTTTTTT.

This clonotype was observed many times. The chain couples TRBV12-5 to TRBJ1-5; maybe TRBD1 (6 bases). Looked up from germline, CDR1 is LGHNT and CDR2 is FRNRAP. Trimming took off 1 base at V and 0 bases at J, with 10 bases between the two ends. The CDR3 sequence is 16 residues long. Written as DNA, the CDR3 is TGTGCTAGTGGTTTGGGACAGGTTGATAGCAATCAGCCCCAGCATTTT. Encoded protein: CASGLGQVDSNQPQHF. Full variable domain (remainder filled in from reference TRBV12-5 and TRBJ1-5): DARVTQTPRHKVTEMGQEVTMRCQPILGHNTVFWYRQTMMQGLELLAYFRNRAPLDDSGMPKDRFSAEMPDATLATLKIQPSEPRDSAVYFCASGLGQVDSNQPQHFGDGTRLSIL.

The chain carries TRBV6-8 and TRBJ1-5; D remains unclear. Deletions cut 10 bases from V and 2 bases from J, with 24 bases between. There are 17 residues in the CDR3. The germline V gene encodes CDR1 MNHGY and CDR2 SAAAGT. The CDR3 sequence: CAICLFPGVRGNQPQHF. For the CDR3, the DNA is TGTGCCATCTGTTTATTCCCAGGAGTGAGAGGCAATCAGCCCCAGCATTTT.

The sample holds many counts of this clonotype. J is TRBJ2-7 and V is TRBV12-3 or TRBV12-4, with 7 nucleotides matching TRBD2. The V segment lost 3 bases and the J segment 2 bases; nucleotides outside the gene matches: 4. CDR3 length: 14 amino acids. The CDR3 region is CASSFRDYPYEQYF. CDR3 sequence (DNA): TGTGCCAGCAGTTTTCGGGACTATCCCTACGAGCAGTACTTC.

This clonotype was found many times. This chain connects TRBV2 to TRBJ2-7; D remains unclear. The ends were cut back, 6 bases at V and 3 bases at J, with 6 bases in the middle. The germline V gene encodes CDR1 SNHLY and CDR2 FYNNEI. This CDR3 contains 11 residues. This CDR3 reads CASRAYYEQYF. The CDR3, as DNA: TGTGCCAGCAGGGCGTACTACGAGCAGTACTTC.

This clonotype was detected many times. J is TRBJ2-7 and V is TRBV27, with 11 nucleotides matching TRBD2. The junction had 1 base not matched to a gene; V was cut back by 0 bases and J by 0 bases. Germline CDR1 MNHEY, CDR2 SMNVEV (reference sequence). This CDR3 contains 16 residues. CDR3 DNA sequence: TGTGCCAGCAGTTTATCGACTAGCGGGGTCTCCTACGAGCAGTACTTC. The encoded protein is CASSLSTSGVSYEQYF.